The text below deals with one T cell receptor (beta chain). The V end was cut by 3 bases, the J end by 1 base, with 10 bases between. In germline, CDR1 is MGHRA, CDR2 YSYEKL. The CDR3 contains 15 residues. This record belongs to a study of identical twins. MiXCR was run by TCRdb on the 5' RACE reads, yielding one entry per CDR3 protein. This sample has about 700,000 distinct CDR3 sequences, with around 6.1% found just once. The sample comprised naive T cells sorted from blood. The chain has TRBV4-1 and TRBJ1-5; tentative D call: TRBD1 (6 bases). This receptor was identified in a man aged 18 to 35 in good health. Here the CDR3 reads CASSQAQGSNQPQHF. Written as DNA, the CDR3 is TGCGCCAGCAGCCAGGCTCAGGGGAGCAATCAGCCCCAGCATTTT.